This T cell receptor beta chain was obtained from a study of blood T cell repertoires in COVID-19. The overall study: Sources were T cells, B-cell-depleted T cells, or PBMCs; the material itself was cDNA or gDNA.

The CDR3 extends over 14 amino acids. Germline V gives CDR1 SGHNT, CDR2 YYREEE (reference sequence). With 3 bases removed from V and 7 bases from J, the gap between germline ends came to 14 bases. As handled by the study authors: Nucleated cell number was recorded as an estimate derived from reference gene primer amplification. Profiling relied on immunoSEQ multiplex PCR, and the TCRdb table lists in-frame clones only, not all of them. The DNA was the basis for D and trimming; V, J and clone size are from that table. The repertoire consists of 150,000 or so clones, with just over 90% occurring once and the leading ten covering 2%.

The chain recombines TRBV5-4 with TRBJ1-3, with D unclear. The sample taken for sequencing was peripheral blood. This receptor was obtained from a woman between 55 and 75 years old with COVID-19, enrolled during active disease. The CDR3 is CASSYWTGGNTIYF. CDR3 in DNA: TGTGCCAGCAGCTACTGGACGGGAGGGAACACCATATATTTT. Looking up the rest from reference TRBV5-4 and TRBJ1-3 gives the full variable domain: ETGVTQSPTHLIKTRGQQVTLRCSSQSGHNTVSWYQQALGQGPQFIFQYYREEENGRGNFPPRFSGLQFPNYSSELNVNALELDDSALYLCASSYWTGGNTIYFGEGSWLTVV.